This T cell receptor (beta chain) came from a study of T cell responses to AZD1222 COVID-19 vaccine (TCRdb year 2021). At the level of the whole study: TCR sequencing was performed for more than 230 trial participants, of whom some 200 were given two doses of AZD1222 and some 26 were given two doses of MenACWY control vaccine. Trial participants were enrolled by age into 18-55, 56-69 and 70-plus year subgroups, with roughly 150, 30 and 60 TCR-sequenced participants respectively. Paper-wide results and their limitations: Most participants were white British and females outnumbered males, and the authors suggested that clonal diversity may have been underestimated. Reportedly, close to half of the unique spike-specific TCRs recognized epitopes lying outside the regions that are mutated in the B.1.351 and B.1.1.7 variants. Vaccine-associated CD4 TCRs spanned the whole spike protein, with dominant responses in regions 160-218 and 743-854. In the small 56-69-year group, the increase in depth fell short of significance, most likely because of low power. After two AZD1222 doses, spike-specific TCR breadth and depth were significantly higher than at day 0 and than in MenACWY recipients. Conclusions about previously exposed vaccinees are limited, since just six AZD1222 recipients were seropositive for SARS-CoV-2 at baseline. Because no day 14 peak-response samples were available, the repertoires could be characterized only after the peak T cell response.

Taken with the paper, the label for time point translates to: about 28 days (+/-7) after the second vaccine dose. AZD1222 recipients with second doses at about 4 weeks or about 12 weeks were pooled, because spike-specific TCR depth and breadth did not differ between schedules. Vaccinee samples were obtained from the UK trials COV001 and COV002, which included a single-blind randomized controlled phase 2/3 trial of AZD1222 (ChAdOx1 nCoV-19) in healthy adults. For TCRbeta chain sequencing, PBMC samples were collected from trial participants at day 0 and at day 28 after the second dose. The CDR3 regions of human TCRbeta chains were analyzed by immunosequencing. The source study handled its data this way. TCRs in the repertoires were compared against a reference library of SARS-CoV-2-specific TCRs that had been generated with the MIRA antigen-specificity platform. Breadth was defined as the fraction of unique TCRs that were SARS-CoV-2-associated. Depth was defined as the fraction of total T cells that were SARS-CoV-2-associated. Each spike-specific TCR was assigned to its reactive spike region and to a CD4 or CD8 class using the MIRA data. Log10-transformed breadth and depth values were compared by one-way ANOVA with Sidak's multiple comparisons tests. As stored in TCRdb, this immuneACCESS dataset retains in-frame rearrangements with V and J assigned. A fraction of the clones does not appear; measured against another copy, unresolved V genes explain less than half of the discrepancy, and the remainder lacks a known reason. V, J and clone size are those of that table, while D and trimming were read from the DNA. This sample lists 100,000 to 150,000 clones; approximately 91% were detected once. The biggest ten clones account for approximately 0.98% of the sample.

Concerning this clone itself: Its binding antigen is unknown. Within one base of it there is no much larger clone, and no base qualities were kept.

Sequenced material: peripheral blood, taken 28 days after the second AZD1222 dose. This receptor was obtained from an adult who received the AZD1222 COVID-19 vaccine.

The CDR3 protein is CASSQGGYVTEAFF. In nucleotides, the sequence is TGTGCCAGCTCGCAAGGTGGTTACGTTACTGAAGCTTTCTTT. This sequence uses TRBV18 and TRBJ1-1; the D gene is unclear. The junction carries 16 bases between V and J, which are trimmed by 6 bases and 5 bases respectively. The germline V gene yields KGHSH for CDR1 and LQKENI for CDR2. The CDR3, from cysteine to phenylalanine, totals 14 residues. Kept here is only the CDR3 DNA, which spans 42 bases and is read in frame from base 1. With the portions outside the CDR3 filled from the reference TRBV18 and TRBJ1-1 genes, the complete variable region becomes NAGVMQNPRHLVRRRGQEARLRCSPMKGHSHVYWYRQLPEEGLKFMVYLQKENIIDESGMPKERFSAEFPKEGPSILRIQQVVRGDSAAYFCASSQGGYVTEAFFGQGTRLTVV.